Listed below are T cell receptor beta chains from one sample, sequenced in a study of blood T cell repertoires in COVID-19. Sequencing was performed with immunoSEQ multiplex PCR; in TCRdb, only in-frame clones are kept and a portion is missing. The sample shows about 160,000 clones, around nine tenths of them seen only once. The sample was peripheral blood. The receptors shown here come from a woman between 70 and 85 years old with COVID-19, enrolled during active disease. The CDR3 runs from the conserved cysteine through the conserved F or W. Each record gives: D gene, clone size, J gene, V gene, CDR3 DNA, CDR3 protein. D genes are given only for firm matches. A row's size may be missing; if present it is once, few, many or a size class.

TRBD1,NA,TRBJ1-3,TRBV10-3,TGTGCCATCAGCTCGAGGGGGACAGGGGCTGGAAACACCATATATTTT,CAISSRGTGAGNTIYF
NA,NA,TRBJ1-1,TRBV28,TGTGCCAGCCGGGGTTACACTGAAGCTTTCTTT,CASRGYTEAFF
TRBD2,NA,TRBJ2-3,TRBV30,TGTGCCTGGAGTGTAGGACTAGCGGGGGGTGGAGATACGCAGTATTTT,CAWSVGLAGGGDTQYF
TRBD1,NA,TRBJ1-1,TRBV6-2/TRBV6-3,TGTGCCAGCAGTTACAAGATGCAGGGGGCGGGCACTGAAGCTTTCTTT,CASSYKMQGAGTEAFF
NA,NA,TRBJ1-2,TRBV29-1,TGCAGCGTTGAATATGGACAGTCTTATGGCTACACCTTC,CSVEYGQSYGYTF
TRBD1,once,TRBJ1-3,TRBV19,TGTGCCAGTAGGCGGACCACAGGGGGCGTATATGGAAACACCATATATTTT,CASRRTTGGVYGNTIYF
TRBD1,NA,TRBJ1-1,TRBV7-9,TGTGCCAGCAGCCCCCTCGGGACAGGGGGCTTGGCTTTCTTT,CASSPLGTGGLAFF
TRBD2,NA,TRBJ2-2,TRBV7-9,TGTGCCAGCAGCTCGTGGGGCGGGGGGGCCCACGGGGAGCTGTTTTTT,CASSSWGGGAHGELFF
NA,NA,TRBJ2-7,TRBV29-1,TGCAGCGGATTGGACATTTCCTACGAGCAGTACTTC,CSGLDISYEQYF
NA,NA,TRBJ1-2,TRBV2,TGTGCCAACCTCGAGGGGGTAGGGTATGGCTACACCTTC,CANLEGVGYGYTF
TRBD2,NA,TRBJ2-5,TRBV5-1,TGCGCCAGCAGCTTGGGCGGGCCCCGGGGGGTAGAGACCCAGTACTTC,CASSLGGPRGVETQYF
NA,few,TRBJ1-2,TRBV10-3,TGTGCCATCAACCCGGACAGTAGCTATGGCTACACCTTC,CAINPDSSYGYTF
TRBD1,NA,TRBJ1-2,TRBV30,TGTGCCTGGAGTCCAACGTGGGACAGGAAAATCTATGGCTACACCTTC,CAWSPTWDRKIYGYTF
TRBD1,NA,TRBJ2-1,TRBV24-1,TGTGCCACCAGTGGTCCTGACAGGGGGATCGTCGATGAGCAGTTCTTC,CATSGPDRGIVDEQFF
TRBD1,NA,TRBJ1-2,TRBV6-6,TGTGCCAGCACCACAGGACAGGGGAATATTTATGGCTACACCTTC,CASTTGQGNIYGYTF
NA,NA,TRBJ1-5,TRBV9,TGTGCCAGCAGCGTCGACAGAGATCAGCCCCAGCATTTT,CASSVDRDQPQHF
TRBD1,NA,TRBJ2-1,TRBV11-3,TGTGCCAGCAGCGTACAGGGGAGTGAGCAGTTCTTC,CASSVQGSEQFF
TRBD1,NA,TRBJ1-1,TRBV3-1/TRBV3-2,TGTGCCAGCAGCCTCTTCCGCCCGGGACAGGGGTTAGTAGACACTGAAGCTTTCTTT,CASSLFRPGQGLVDTEAFF
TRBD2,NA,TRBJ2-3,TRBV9,TGTGCCAGCAGCGTGGTCACTAGCGGGGTCTCAGATACGCAGTATTTT,CASSVVTSGVSDTQYF
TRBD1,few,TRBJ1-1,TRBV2,TGTGCCAGCAAAGACAGGGGGCCGTTAGCTTTCTTT,CASKDRGPLAFF
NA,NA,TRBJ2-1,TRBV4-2,TGTGCCAGCAGCCAAACTAGCCCCTCCTACAATGAGCAGTTCTTC,CASSQTSPSYNEQFF
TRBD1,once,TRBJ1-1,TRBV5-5,TGTGCCAGCAGGACGGTCCCGGGACAGGGGGCCGGAGCTTTCTTT,CASRTVPGQGAGAFF
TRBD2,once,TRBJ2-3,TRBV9,TGTGCCAGCAGCGTAACCGAGCGGGGGAGGGATACGCAGTATTTT,CASSVTERGRDTQYF
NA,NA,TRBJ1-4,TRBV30,TGTGCCTGGAGTCTGCTCGCGGGTTCAACTAATGAAAAACTGTTTTTT,CAWSLLAGSTNEKLFF
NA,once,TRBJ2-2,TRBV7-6,TGTGCCAGCAGCTTAGGGGGGGGGCGAGGCACCGGGGAGCTGTTTTTT,CASSLGGGRGTGELFF
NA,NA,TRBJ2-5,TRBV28,TGTGCCAGCAGACCAACAGGGTTGGAGACCCAGTACTTC,CASRPTGLETQYF
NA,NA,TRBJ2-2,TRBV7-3,TGTGCCAGCAGTTCCGGGGGAAACACCGGGGAGCTGTTTTTT,CASSSGGNTGELFF
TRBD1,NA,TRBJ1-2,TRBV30,TGTGCCTGGAGTGGAGGGACAGGCCAGAACCCCTATGGCTACACCTTC,CAWSGGTGQNPYGYTF
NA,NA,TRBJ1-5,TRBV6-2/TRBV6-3,TGTGCCAGCAGTTTGAGGGGGGGTAGCAATCAGCCCCAGCATTTT,CASSLRGGSNQPQHF
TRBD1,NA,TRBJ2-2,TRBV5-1,TGCGCCAGCAGCCGTCACAGGGGGAACACCGGGGAGCTGTTTTTT,CASSRHRGNTGELFF
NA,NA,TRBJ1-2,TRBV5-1,TGCGCCCGCAGCTTGGCGGGGGGGGGCTATGGCTACACCTTC,CARSLAGGGYGYTF
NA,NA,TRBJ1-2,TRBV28,TGTGCCAGCAGTTTATTTGGCGGGAGGGCAGGAGGCGGCTACACCTTC,CASSLFGGRAGGGYTF
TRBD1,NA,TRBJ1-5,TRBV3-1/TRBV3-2,TGTGCCAGCAGCCATACAAACCCAGGGGGAATGAATCAGCCCCAGCATTTT,CASSHTNPGGMNQPQHF
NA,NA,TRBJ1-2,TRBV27,TGTGCCAGCAGTTCACGACGACAGCGTCCTAACTATGGCTACACCTTC,CASSSRRQRPNYGYTF
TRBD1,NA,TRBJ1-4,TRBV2,TGTGCCAGCACCACAACGACAGGGATTGGGGAAAAACTGTTTTTT,CASTTTTGIGEKLFF
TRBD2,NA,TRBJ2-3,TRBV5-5,TGTGCCAGCAGCTTGGTAAGCGGGGGCCCAGATACGCAGTATTTT,CASSLVSGGPDTQYF
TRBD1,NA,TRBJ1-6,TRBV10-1,TGCGCCAGCAGTCGGGACAGCAATTCACCCCTCCACTTT,CASSRDSNSPLHF
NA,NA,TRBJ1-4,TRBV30,TGTGCCTGGAGACCGGTGCGGGGGGCGGGTGGTGAAAAACTGTTTTTT,CAWRPVRGAGGEKLFF